The source of this T cell receptor (beta chain) is a study of T cell repertoires in cytomegalovirus infection. Looking at the study overall: From public TCR beta signatures came an indication of both CMV infection and matching HLA type. Study-wide findings and caveats: Clonotype analysis showed dominance of the ex vivo response by HLA-C-restricted CMV-specific TCR beta clonotypes.

For this clonotype: Antigen unknown.

CDR1 is DFQATT, CDR2 SNEGSKA, per germline (reference sequence). V was cut by 0 bases and J by 1 base, with 10 bases left in between. The CDR3 is 15 amino acids. From the reads, TCRdb called clonotypes with MiXCR, one entry per CDR3 protein. The sample lists 150,000 or so distinct CDR3 sequences, more than 30% occurring once. The TCR was taken from a human donor in good health (CMV status not recorded). Some clones in this sample may be carry-over from other donors' samples. Specimen: CD8+ T cells from cultured PBMCs, collected from culture after CMV antigen stimulation. The rearrangement uses TRBV20-1 and TRBJ2-1; the D gene is possibly TRBD2 (6 bases). DNA for the CDR3: TGCAGTGCTAGAGATCTAGCGTATTCCTACAATGAGCAGTTCTTC. Its protein is CSARDLAYSYNEQFF.